This T cell receptor beta chain was retrieved from a study of naive and memory T cell subsets. At least ten counts were recorded for this clonotype. As yet, its antigen is unknown. General study results and limits: Possibly reflecting memory cells re-expressing CD45RA, a few larger clonotypes occurred in naive repertoires, especially CD8. Between naive and memory subsets, TCR abundance power law exponents differed.

The CDR3 has 15 residues. The ends were cut back, 4 bases at V and 0 bases at J, with 14 bases in the middle. Germline V gene sequence: CDR1 SGHDT, CDR2 YYEEEE. Both TRBC1 and TRBC2 were covered by a beta constant-region primer of two equimolar oligonucleotides. Each CDR3 protein gets one entry after TCRdb re-called the UMI-ligation and nested PCR reads with MiXCR. The sample includes under 150,000 distinct CDR3 sequences, about 15% seen only once; the top ten take just over 0.14%. Cells stained for CD3, CD4, CD8, CD45RA and CD27 were sorted into four subsets. Source material: naive CD4+ T cells from blood. This clonotype was sampled from a human donor in good health. The genes are TRBV5-6 and TRBJ2-7, with D possibly being TRBD2 (6 bases). CDR3 DNA sequence: TGTGCCAGCAGCCCCGATAGCGGCAACTCCTACGAGCAGTACTTC. Protein product: CASSPDSGNSYEQYF.